The subject of this entry is one TCR beta chain. The antigen remains unidentified. This record comes from a study of cytomegalovirus exposure and HLA in healthy donors. Study background: Across some 400 genotyped donors, 81% landed in the Caucasian-associated ancestry cluster. Study-wide results and limits: Association of 16,951 TCR beta sequences with HLA alleles was found at 0.05 false discovery rate in a later analysis. The authors listed 150 to 200 TCR beta chains as cytomegalovirus-associated.

The germline gives CDR1 MDHEN, CDR2 SYDVKM. The CDR3 extends over 14 amino acids. The trim removed 10 bases at V and 1 base at J, leaving 10 bases unmatched. The PCR made use of 60 Vbeta and 13 Jbeta primers. Repertoires were generated with immunoSEQ multiplex PCR, while TCRdb's copy carries only in-frame clones and drops some. The sample carries about 160,000 clones, 70% to 90% recorded once. The genes are TRBV28 and TRBJ2-7; 7 bases line up with TRBD1. This TCR came from a male donor in good health and CMV-seronegative. The sample was PBMCs. CDR3 bases: TGTGCCACCCAGTCCCGGGACAGTTCCTACGAGCAGTACTTC. Amino acid sequence: CATQSRDSSYEQYF.